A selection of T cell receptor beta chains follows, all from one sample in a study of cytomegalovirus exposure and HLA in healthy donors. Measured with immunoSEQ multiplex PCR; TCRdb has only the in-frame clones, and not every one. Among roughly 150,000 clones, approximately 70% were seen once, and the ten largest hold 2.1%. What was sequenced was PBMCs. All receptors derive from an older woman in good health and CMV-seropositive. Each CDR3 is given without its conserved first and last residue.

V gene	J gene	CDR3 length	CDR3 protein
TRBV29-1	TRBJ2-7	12	SAEEGQVPYEQY
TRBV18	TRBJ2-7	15	ASSPNSVGLAGIVGY
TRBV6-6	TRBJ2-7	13	ASSAWAGETYEQY
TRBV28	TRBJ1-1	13	ASSSLDSLNTEAF
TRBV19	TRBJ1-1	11	ASSMIGSTEAF
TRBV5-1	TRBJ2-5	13	ASSLESGGQETQY
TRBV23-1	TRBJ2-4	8	ASPSCIQY
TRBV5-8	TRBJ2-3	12	ASSLVQGSDTQY
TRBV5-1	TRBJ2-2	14	ASSLKQGRGTGELF
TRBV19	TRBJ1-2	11	ASSWTGSYGYT
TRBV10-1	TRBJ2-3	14	ASSNSAGVGTDTQY
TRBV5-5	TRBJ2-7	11	ASSIQGSLEQY
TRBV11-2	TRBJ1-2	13	ASSLFGREGYGYT
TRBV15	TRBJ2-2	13	ATSGPYRDTGELF
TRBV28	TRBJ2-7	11	ASSLAADYEQY
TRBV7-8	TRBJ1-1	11	ASSSGLNTEAF
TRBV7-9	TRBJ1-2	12	ASSPPGLNYGYT
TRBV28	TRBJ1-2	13	ASKNRRNFPSGYT
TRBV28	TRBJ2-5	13	ASSLSRTGAKTQY
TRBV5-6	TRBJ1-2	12	ASSPDSFNYGYT
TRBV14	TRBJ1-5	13	ASSQGGGRNQPQH
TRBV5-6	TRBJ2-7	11	ASSPGRVYEQY
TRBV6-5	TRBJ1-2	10	AIYSDSYGYT
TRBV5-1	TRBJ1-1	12	ASSAGTTNTEAF
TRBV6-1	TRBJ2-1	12	ASRLGWQNNEQF